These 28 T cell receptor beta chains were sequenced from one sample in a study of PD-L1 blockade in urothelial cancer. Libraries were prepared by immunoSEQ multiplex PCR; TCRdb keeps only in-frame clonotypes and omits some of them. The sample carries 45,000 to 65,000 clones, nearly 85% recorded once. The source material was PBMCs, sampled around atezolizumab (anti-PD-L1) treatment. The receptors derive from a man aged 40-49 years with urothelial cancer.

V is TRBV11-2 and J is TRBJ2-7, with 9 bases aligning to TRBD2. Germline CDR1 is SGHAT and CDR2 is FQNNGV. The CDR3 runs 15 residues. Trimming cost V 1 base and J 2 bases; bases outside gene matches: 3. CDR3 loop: CASSLVSGGTYEQYF. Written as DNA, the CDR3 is TGTGCCAGCAGCTTAGTTAGCGGGGGAACCTACGAGCAGTACTTC.

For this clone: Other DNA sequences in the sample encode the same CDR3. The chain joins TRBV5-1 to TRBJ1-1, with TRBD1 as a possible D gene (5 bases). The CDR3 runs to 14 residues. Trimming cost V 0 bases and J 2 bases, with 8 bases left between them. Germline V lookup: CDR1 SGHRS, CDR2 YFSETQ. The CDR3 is CASSLGGGNTEAFF. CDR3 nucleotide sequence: TGCGCCAGCAGCTTGGGGGGGGGAAACACTGAAGCTTTCTTT.

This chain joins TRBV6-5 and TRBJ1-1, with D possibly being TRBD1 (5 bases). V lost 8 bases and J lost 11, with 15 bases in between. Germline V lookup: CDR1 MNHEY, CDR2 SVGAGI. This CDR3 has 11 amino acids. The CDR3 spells CASRRGHQAFF. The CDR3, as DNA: TGTGCCAGCCGGCGGGGCCACCAGGCTTTCTTT.

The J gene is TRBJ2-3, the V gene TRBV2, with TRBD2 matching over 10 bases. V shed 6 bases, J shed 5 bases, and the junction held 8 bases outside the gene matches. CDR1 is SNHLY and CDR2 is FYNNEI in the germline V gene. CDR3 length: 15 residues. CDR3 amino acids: CASSPRLAGVDTQYF. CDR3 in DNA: TGTGCCAGCAGCCCTAGGCTAGCGGGGGTAGATACGCAGTATTTT.

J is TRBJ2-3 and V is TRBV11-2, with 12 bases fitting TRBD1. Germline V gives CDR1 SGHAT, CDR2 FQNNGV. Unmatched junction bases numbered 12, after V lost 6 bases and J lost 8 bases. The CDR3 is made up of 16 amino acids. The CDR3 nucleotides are TGTGCCAGCAGGAAAACGGGACAGGGGGCGAGAAGTACGCAGTATTTT. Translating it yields CASRKTGQGARSTQYF.

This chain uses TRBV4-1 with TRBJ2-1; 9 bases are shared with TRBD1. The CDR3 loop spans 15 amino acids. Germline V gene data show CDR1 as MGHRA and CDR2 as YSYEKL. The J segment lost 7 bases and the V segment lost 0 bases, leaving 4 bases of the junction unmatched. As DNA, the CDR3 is TGCGCCAGCAGCCAAGATACCGGACAGGGGAATGAGCAGTTCTTC. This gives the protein CASSQDTGQGNEQFF.

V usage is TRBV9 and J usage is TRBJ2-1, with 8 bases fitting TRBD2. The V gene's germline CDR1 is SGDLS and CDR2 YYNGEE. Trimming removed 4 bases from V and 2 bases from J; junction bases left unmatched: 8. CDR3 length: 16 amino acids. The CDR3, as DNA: TGTGCCAGCAGCATACCTAGCGGGCCCACCTACAATGAGCAGTTCTTC. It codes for CASSIPSGPTYNEQFF.

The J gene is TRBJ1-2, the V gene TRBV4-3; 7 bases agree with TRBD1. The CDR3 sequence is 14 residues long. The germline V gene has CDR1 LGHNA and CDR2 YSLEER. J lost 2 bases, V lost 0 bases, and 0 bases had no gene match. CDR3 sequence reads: CASSQDRGNYGYTF. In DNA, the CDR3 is TGCGCCAGCAGCCAAGACAGGGGGAACTATGGCTACACCTTC.

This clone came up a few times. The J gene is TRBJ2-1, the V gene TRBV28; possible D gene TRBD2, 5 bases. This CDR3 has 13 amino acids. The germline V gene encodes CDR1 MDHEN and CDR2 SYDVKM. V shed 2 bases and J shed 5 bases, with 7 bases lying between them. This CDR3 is CASSLMRDNEQFF. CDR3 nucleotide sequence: TGTGCCAGCAGTTTAATGCGGGACAATGAGCAGTTCTTC. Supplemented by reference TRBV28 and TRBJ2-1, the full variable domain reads DVKVTQSSRYLVKRTGEKVFLECVQDMDHENMFWYRQDPGLGLRLIYFSYDVKMKEKGDIPEGYSVSREKKERFSLILESASTNQTSMYLCASSLMRDNEQFFGPGTRLTVL.

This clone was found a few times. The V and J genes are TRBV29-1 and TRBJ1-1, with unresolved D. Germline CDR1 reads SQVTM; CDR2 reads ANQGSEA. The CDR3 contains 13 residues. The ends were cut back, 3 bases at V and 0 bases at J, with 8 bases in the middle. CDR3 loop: CSVETTLNTEAFF. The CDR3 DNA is TGCAGCGTTGAGACTACATTGAACACTGAAGCTTTCTTT.

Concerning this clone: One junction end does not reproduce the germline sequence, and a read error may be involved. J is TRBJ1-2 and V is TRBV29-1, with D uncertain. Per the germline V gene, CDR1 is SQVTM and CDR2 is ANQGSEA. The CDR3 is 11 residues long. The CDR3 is CSVFLNYGYIF. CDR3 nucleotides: TGCAGCGTCTTCTTAAACTATGGCTACATCTTC.

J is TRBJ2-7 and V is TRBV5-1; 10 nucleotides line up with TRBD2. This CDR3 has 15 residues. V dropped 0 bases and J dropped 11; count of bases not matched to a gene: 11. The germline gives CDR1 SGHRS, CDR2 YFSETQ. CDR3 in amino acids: CASSLDLAGVRGEYF. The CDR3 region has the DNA TGCGCCAGCAGCTTGGATCTAGCGGGAGTAAGAGGAGAGTACTTC.

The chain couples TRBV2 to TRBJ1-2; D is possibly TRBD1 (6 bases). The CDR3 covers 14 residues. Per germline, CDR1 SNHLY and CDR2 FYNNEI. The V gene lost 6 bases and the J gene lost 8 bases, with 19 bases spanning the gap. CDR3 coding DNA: TGTGCCAGCAGGGGCGGGGGGCTAACTATGGGCTACACCTTC. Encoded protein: CASRGGGLTMGYTF.

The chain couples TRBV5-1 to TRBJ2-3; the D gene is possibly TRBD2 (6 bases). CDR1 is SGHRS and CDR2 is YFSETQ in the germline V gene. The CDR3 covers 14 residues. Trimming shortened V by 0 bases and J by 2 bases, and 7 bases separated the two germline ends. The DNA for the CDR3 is TGCGCCAGCAGCTTGGCTAGCGCCACAGATACGCAGTATTTT. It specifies CASSLASATDTQYF.

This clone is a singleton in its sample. The CDR3 spells CAISEVTGGENEQFF. The CDR3 DNA reads TGTGCCATCAGTGAAGTGACAGGGGGTGAAAATGAGCAGTTCTTC. The chain employs TRBV10-3 and TRBJ2-1; 9 bases fit TRBD1. Trimming took 3 bases from V and 7 from J; bases not matched to a gene: 7. CDR3 length equals 15 residues. Germline V gene lookup returns CDR1 ENHRY and CDR2 SYGVKD.

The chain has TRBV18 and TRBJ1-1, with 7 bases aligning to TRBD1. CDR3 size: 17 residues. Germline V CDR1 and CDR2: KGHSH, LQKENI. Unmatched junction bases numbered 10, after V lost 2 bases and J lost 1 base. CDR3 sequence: CASSPSGQTYGNTEAFF. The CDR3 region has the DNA TGTGCCAGCTCACCATCGGGACAGACCTACGGGAACACTGAAGCTTTCTTT.

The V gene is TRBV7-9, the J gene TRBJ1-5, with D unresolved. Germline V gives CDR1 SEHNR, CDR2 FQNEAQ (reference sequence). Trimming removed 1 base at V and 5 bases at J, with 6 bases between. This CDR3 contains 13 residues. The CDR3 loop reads CASSLVGDQPQHF. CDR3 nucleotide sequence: TGTGCCAGCAGCTTAGTGGGAGATCAGCCCCAGCATTTT.

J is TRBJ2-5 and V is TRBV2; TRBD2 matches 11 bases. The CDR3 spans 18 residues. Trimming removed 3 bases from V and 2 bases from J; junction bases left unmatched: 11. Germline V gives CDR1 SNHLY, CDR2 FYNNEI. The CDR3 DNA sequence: TGTGCCAGCAGTGACGGGACTAGCGGAGGGTGGGGTCAAGAGACCCAGTACTTC. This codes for CASSDGTSGGWGQETQYF.

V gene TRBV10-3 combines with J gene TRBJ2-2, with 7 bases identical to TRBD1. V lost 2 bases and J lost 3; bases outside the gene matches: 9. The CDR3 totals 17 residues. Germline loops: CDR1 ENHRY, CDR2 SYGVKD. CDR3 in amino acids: CAISEPGRGSDTGELFF. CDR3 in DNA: TGTGCCATCAGTGAGCCCGGCAGGGGGTCGGACACCGGGGAGCTGTTTTTT.

The CDR3 protein is CASSSRNPGQLHGYTF. DNA of the CDR3: TGTGCCAGCAGCTCCAGAAACCCGGGACAGCTCCATGGCTACACCTTC. The V gene is TRBV7-2, the J gene TRBJ1-2; the match to TRBD1 covers 7 bases. The CDR3 spans 16 residues. Looked up from germline, CDR1 is SGHTA and CDR2 is FQGNSA. V lost 4 bases, J lost 6 bases, and 14 bases stayed unmatched.

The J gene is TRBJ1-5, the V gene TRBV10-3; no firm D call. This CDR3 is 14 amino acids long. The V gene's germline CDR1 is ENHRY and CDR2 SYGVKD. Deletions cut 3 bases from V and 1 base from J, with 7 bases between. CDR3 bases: TGTGCCATCAGTGATCGGGAGAGCAATCAGCCCCAGCATTTT. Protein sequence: CAISDRESNQPQHF.

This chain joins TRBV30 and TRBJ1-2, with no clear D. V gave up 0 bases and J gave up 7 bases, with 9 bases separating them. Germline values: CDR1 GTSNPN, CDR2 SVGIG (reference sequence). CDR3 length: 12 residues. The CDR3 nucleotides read TGTGCCTGGAGTGTAGTGGGCAGTGGCTACACCTTC. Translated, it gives CAWSVVGSGYTF.

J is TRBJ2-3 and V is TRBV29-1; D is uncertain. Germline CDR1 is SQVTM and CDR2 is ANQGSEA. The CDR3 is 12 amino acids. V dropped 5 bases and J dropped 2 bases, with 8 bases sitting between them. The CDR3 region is CSVQVYTDTQYF. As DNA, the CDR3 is TGCAGCGTTCAAGTGTACACAGATACGCAGTATTTT.

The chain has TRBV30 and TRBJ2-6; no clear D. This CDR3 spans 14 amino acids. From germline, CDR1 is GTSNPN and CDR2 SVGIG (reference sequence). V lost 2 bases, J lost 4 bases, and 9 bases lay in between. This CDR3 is CAWSNMAGANVLTF. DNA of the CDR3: TGTGCCTGGAGTAATATGGCCGGGGCCAACGTCCTGACTTTC.

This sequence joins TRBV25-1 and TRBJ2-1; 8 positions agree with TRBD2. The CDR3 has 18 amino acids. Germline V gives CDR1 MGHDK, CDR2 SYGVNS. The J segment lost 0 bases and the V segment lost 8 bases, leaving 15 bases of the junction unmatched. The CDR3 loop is CASGPGTSSGLSYNEQFF. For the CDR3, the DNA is TGTGCCAGCGGGCCGGGGACATCTAGCGGGCTCTCCTACAATGAGCAGTTCTTC.

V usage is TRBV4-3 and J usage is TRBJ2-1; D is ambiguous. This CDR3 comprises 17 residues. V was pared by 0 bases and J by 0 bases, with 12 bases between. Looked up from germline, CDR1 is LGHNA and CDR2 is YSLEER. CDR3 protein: CASSQEYGWSSYNEQFF. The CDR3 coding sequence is TGCGCCAGCAGCCAAGAATACGGTTGGAGCTCCTACAATGAGCAGTTCTTC.

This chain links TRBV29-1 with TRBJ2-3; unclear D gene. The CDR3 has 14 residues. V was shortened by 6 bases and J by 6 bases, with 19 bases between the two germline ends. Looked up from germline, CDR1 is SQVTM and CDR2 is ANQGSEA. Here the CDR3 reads CSVEKKGADDTQYF. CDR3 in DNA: TGCAGCGTGGAGAAAAAAGGAGCCGACGATACGCAGTATTTT.

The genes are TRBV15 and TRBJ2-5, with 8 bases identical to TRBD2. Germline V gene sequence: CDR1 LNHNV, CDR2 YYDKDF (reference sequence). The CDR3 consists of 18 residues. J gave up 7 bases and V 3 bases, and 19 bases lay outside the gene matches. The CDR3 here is CATSRTTRGVAAQRTQYF. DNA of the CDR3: TGTGCCACCAGCAGGACCACGCGGGGGGTTGCGGCCCAAAGGACCCAGTACTTC.